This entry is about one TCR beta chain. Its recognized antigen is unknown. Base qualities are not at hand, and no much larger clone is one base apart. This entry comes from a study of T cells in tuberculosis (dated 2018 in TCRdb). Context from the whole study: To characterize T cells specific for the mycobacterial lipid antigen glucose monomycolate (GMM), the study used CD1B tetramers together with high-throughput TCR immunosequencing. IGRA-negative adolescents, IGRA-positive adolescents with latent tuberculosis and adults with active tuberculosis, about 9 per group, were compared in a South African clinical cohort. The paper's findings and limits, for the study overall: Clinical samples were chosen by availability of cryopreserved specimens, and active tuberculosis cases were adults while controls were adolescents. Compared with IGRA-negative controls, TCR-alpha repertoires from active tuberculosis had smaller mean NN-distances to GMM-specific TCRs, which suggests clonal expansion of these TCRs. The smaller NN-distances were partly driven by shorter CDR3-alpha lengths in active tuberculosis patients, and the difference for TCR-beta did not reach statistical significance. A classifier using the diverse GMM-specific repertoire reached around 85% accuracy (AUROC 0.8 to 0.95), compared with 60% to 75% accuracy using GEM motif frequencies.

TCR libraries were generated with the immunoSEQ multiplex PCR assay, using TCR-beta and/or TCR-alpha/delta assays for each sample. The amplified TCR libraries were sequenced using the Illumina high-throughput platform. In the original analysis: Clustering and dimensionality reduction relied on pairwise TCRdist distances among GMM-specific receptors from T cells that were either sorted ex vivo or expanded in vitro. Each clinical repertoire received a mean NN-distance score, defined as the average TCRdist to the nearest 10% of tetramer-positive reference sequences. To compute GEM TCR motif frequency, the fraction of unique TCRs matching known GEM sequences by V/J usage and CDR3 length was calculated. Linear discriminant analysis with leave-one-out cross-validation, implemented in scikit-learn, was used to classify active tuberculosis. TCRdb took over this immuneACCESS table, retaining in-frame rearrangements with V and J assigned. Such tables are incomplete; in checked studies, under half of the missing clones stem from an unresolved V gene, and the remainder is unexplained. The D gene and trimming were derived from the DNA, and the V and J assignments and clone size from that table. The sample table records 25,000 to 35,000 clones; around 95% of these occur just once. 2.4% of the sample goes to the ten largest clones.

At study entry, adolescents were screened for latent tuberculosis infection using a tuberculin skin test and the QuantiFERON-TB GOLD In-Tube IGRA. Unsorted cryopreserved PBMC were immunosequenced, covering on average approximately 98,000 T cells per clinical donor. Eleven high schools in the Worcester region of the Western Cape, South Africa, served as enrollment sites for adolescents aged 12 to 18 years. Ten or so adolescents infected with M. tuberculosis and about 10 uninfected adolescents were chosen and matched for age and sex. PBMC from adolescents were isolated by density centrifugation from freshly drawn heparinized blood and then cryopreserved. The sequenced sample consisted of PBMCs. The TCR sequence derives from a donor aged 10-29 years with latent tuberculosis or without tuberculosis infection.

The DNA sequence reads TGTGCCAGCAGCCAATTCCAAGGCGGGACAGGATCCTACGAGCAGTACTTC. It is translated as CASSQFQGGTGSYEQYF. The V gene is TRBV14 and the J gene is TRBJ2-7; 8 of the junction bases match TRBD1. Based on the germline V gene, the CDR1 and CDR2 sequences are SGHDN and FVKESK. V is pruned by 2 bases and J by 1 base, leaving 10 bases of the junction without a gene match. The CDR3 contains 17 residues, cysteine and phenylalanine counted. Of the read, only the CDR3 DNA is kept; its 51 bases are in frame from base 1.